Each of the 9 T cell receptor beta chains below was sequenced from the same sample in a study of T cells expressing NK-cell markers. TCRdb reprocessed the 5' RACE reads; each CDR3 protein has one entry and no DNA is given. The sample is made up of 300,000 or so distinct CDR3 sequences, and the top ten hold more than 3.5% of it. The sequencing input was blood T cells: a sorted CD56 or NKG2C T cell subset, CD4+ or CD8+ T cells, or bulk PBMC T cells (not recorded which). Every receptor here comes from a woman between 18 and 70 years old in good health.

CDR3 sequence reads: CATSGAAKNIQYF. This chain connects TRBV5-4 to TRBJ2-4; with no DNA, the TCRdb D assignment of TRBD2 cannot be verified. Germline-derived CDR1 and CDR2 are SGHNT and YYREEE (reference sequence). This CDR3 spans 13 amino acids.

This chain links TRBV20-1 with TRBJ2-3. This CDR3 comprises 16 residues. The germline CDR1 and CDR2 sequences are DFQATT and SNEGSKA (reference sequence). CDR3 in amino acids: CSARDMGLWGTDTQYF.

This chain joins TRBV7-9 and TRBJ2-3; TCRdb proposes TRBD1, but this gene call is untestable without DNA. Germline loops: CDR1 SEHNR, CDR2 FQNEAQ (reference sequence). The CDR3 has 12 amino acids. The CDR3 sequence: CASSPWEDTQYF.

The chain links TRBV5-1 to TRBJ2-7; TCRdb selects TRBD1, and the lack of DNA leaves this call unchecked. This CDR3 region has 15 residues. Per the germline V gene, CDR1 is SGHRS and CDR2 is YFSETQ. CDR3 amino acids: CASSPRDGVAYEQYF.

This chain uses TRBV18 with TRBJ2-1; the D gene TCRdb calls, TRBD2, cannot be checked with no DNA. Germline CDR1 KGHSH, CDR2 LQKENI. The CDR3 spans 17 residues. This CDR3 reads CASSPRVKRPSDNEQFF.

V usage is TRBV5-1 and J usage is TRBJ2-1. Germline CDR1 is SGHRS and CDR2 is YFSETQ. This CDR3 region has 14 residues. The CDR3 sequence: CASSLAATYNEQFF.

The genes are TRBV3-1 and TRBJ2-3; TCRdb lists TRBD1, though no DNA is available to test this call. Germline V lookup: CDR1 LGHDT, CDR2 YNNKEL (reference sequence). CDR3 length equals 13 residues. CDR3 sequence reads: CASSQVGGDTQYF.

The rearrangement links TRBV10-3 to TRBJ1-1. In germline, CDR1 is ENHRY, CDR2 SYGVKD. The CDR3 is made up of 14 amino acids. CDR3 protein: CAISESGQRVEAFF.

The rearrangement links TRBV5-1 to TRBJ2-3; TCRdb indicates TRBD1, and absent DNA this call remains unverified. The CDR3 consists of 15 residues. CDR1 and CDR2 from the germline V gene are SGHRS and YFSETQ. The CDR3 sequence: CASSAGTPGQHTQYF.